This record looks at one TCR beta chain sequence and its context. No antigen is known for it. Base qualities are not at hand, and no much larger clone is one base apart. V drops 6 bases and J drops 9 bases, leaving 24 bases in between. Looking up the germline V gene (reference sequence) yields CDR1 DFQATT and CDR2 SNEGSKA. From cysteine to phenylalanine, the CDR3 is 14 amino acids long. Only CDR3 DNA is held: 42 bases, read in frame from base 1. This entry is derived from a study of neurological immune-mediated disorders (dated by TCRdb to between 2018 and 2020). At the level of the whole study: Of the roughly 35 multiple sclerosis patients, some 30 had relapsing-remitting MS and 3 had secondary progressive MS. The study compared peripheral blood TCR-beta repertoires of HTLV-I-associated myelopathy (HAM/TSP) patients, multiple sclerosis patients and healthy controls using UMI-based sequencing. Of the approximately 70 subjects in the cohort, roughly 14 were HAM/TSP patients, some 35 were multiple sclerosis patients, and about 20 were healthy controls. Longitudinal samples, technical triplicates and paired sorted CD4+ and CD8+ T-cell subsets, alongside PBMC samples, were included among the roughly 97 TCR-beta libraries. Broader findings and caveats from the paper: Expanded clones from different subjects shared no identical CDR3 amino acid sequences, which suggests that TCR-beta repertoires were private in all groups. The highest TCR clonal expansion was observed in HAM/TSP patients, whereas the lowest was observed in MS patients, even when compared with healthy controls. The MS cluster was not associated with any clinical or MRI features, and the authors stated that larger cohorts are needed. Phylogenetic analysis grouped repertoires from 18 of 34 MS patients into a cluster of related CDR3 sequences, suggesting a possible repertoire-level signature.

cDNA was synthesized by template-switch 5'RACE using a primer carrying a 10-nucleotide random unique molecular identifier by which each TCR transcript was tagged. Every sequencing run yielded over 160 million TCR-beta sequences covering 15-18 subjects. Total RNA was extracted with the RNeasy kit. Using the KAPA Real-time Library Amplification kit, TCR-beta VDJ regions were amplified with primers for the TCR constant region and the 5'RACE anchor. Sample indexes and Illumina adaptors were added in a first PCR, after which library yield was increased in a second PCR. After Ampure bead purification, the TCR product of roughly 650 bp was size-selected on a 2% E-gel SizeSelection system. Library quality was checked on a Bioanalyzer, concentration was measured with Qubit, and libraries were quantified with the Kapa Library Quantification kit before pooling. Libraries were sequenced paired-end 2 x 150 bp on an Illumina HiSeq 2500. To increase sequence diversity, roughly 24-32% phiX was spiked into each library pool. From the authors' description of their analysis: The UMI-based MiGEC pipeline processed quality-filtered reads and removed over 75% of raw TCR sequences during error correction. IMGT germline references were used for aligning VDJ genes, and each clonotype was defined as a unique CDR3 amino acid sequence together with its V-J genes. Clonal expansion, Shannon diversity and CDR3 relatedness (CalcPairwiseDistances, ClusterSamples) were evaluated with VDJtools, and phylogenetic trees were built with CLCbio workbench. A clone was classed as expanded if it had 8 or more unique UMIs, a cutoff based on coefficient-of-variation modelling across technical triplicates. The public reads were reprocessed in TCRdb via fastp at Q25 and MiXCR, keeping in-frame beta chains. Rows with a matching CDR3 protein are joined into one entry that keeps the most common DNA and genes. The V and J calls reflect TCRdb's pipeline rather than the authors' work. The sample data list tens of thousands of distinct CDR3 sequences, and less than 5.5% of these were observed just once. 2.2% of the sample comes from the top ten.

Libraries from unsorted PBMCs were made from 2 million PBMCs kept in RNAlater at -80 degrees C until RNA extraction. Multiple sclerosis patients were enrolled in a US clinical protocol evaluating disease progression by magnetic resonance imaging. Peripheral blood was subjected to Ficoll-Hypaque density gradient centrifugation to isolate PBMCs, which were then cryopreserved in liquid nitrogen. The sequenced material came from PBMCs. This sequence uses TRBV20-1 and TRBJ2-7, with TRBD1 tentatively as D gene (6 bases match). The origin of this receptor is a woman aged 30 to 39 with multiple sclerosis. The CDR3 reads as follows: CSAEGEAVQQGQYF. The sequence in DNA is TGCAGTGCCGAAGGCGAAGCCGTTCAACAGGGGCAGTACTTC.